A single sample is the source of the 27 T cell receptor beta chains below, sequenced in a study of T cell responses to AZD1222 COVID-19 vaccine. Data came from immunoSEQ multiplex PCR; TCRdb stores just in-frame clones and leaves some out. The data show about 120,000 clones, approximately 85% seen once. The material was peripheral blood, obtained on day 0 of MenACWY control vaccination. These receptors all stem from an adult in good health.

The V and J genes are TRBV7-2 and TRBJ2-6; D call uncertain. Trimming pared 7 bases from V and 4 bases from J, leaving 17 bases between. Germline lookup yields CDR1 SGHTA and CDR2 FQGNSA. CDR3 length: 16 amino acids. CDR3 sequence reads: CASNLGFATGANVLTF. CDR3 DNA: TGTGCCAGCAACTTGGGCTTCGCGACCGGGGCCAACGTCCTGACTTTC.

The chain combines TRBV3-1 (or the pseudogene TRBV3-2) with TRBJ1-1; D is undetermined. V lost 6 bases to trimming and J lost 7 bases, with 18 bases between them. The V gene's germline CDR1 is LGHDT and CDR2 YNNKEL (reference sequence). This CDR3 region has 14 residues. The CDR3 reads CASSPLTTGGEAFF. The CDR3 DNA follows: TGTGCCAGCAGTCCCCTGACAACGGGAGGTGAAGCTTTCTTT.

The genes are TRBV10-1 and TRBJ1-5, with unresolved D. Trimming removed 9 bases from V and 1 base from J, with 10 bases in between. Germline V lookup: CDR1 WNHNN, CDR2 SYGVQD (reference sequence). This CDR3 has 13 amino acids. The CDR3 loop is CARGRISNQPQHF. Written as DNA, the CDR3 is TGCGCCAGAGGACGGATCAGCAATCAGCCCCAGCATTTT.

The V call is TRBV7-2, the J call TRBJ2-1; no clear D gene. Per the germline V gene, CDR1 is SGHTA and CDR2 is FQGNSA. V lost 5 bases to trimming and J lost 6 bases, with 11 bases between them. The CDR3 is 13 amino acids. CDR3 residues: CASSPNQGNEQFF. The DNA of the CDR3 is TGTGCCAGCAGCCCAAATCAAGGCAATGAGCAGTTCTTC. The variable domain in full, completed from reference TRBV7-2 and TRBJ2-1, reads GAGVSQSPSNKVTEKGKDVELRCDPISGHTALYWYRQSLGQGLEFLIYFQGNSAPDKSGLPSDRFSAERTGGSVSTLTIQRTQQEDSAVYLCASSPNQGNEQFFGPGTRLTVL.

The chain employs TRBV6-1 and TRBJ1-1; D is unclear. Trimming left V 3 bases short and J 1 base short, with 9 bases between. The CDR3 runs to 14 residues. CDR1 and CDR2 (germline): MNHNS, SASEGT. The CDR3 spells CASSDSGSNTEAFF. DNA of the CDR3: TGTGCCAGCAGTGATTCGGGGTCGAACACTGAAGCTTTCTTT.

This chain joins TRBV11-2 and TRBJ2-6; D is possibly TRBD1 (5 bases). V dropped 2 bases and J dropped 3 bases, with 5 bases sitting between them. Germline V CDR1 and CDR2: SGHAT, FQNNGV. The CDR3 runs to 14 residues. The CDR3 sequence: CASSLQGGANVLTF. CDR3 nucleotide sequence: TGTGCCAGCAGCTTACAGGGTGGGGCCAACGTCCTGACTTTC.

The chain recombines TRBV5-8 with TRBJ2-7, with 11 bases that match TRBD1. This CDR3 has 15 amino acids. Germline values: CDR1 SGHTS, CDR2 YDEGEE. V lost 4 bases, J lost 5 bases, and 8 bases stayed unmatched. The CDR3 nucleotides are TGTGCCAGCAGCCCCTGGACAGGGGGCTTCAACGAGCAGTACTTC. The encoded protein is CASSPWTGGFNEQYF. The full variable domain, completed using reference TRBV5-8 and TRBJ2-7, is EAGVTQSPTHLIKTRGQQATLRCSPISGHTSVYWYQQALGLGLQFLLWYDEGEERNRGNFPPRFSGRQFPNYSSELNVNALELEDSALYLCASSPWTGGFNEQYFGPGTRLTVT.

J is TRBJ1-6 and V is TRBV5-4, with D unresolved. This CDR3 region has 14 residues. Germline V gene sequence: CDR1 SGHNT, CDR2 YYREEE (reference sequence). Deletions cut 3 bases from V and 7 bases from J, with 11 bases between. For the CDR3, the DNA is TGTGCCAGCAGCTCCGGGGTTACGAATTCACCCCTCCACTTT. Its protein product is CASSSGVTNSPLHF.

The V call is TRBV19, the J call TRBJ2-5, with a weak D call TRBD2 (6 bases). V lost 5 bases to trimming and J lost 6 bases, with 16 bases between them. The CDR3 has 14 residues. Germline loops: CDR1 LNHDA, CDR2 SQIVND (reference sequence). Here the CDR3 DNA reads TGTGCCAGTAGTGGGGGTACGGGAGTGAAGACCCAGTACTTC. As protein: CASSGGTGVKTQYF.

The chain joins TRBV18 to TRBJ1-1; TRBD1 is a possible D gene (6 bases). The V gene's germline CDR1 is KGHSH and CDR2 LQKENI. V was trimmed by 8 bases and J by 2 bases, leaving 12 bases between them. The CDR3 loop spans 13 amino acids. CDR3 in DNA: TGTGCCAGCAATGGACAGACTAACACTGAAGCTTTCTTT. Its translation: CASNGQTNTEAFF.

The chain uses TRBV7-9 and TRBJ2-1; TRBD2 matches at 11 bases. CDR1 is SEHNR and CDR2 is FQNEAQ in the germline V gene (reference sequence). V was pared by 5 bases and J by 7 bases, with 10 bases of the junction left unmatched. This CDR3 comprises 16 residues. Here the CDR3 reads CASSARLAGGLNEQFF. In DNA, the CDR3 is TGTGCCAGCAGCGCGCGATTAGCGGGGGGGCTAAATGAGCAGTTCTTC.

V usage is TRBV7-6 and J usage is TRBJ1-5, with TRBD1 matching over 7 bases. Germline V gives CDR1 SGHVS, CDR2 FNYEAQ. The CDR3 is 15 amino acids. The V segment lost 2 bases and the J segment 3 bases; nucleotides outside the gene matches: 4. The CDR3 reads CASSLQGENNQPQHF. DNA for the CDR3: TGTGCCAGCAGCTTACAGGGGGAAAACAATCAGCCCCAGCATTTT.

This clone showed up just a few times. The same CDR3 arises from other DNA sequences in this sample as well. The CDR3 loop is CASRVTANYGYTF. DNA of the CDR3: TGTGCCAGCAGGGTGACAGCTAACTATGGCTACACCTTC. The chain is built from TRBV28 and TRBJ1-2, with D perhaps TRBD1 (5 bases). V dropped 6 bases and J dropped 0 bases, with 8 bases sitting between them. CDR3 length: 13 residues. Germline V gene sequence: CDR1 MDHEN, CDR2 SYDVKM.

This clone was counted once. This chain links TRBV7-8 with TRBJ2-1, with 10 bases that match TRBD1. This CDR3 spans 17 amino acids. Per germline, CDR1 SGHVS and CDR2 FQNEAQ. V was clipped by 3 bases and J by 8 bases; unmatched bases: 13. Here the CDR3 DNA reads TGTGCCAGCAGCTTTCCGTGGGACAGGGGAGGAATTGATGAGCAGTTCTTC. As protein: CASSFPWDRGGIDEQFF.

The chain carries TRBV15 and TRBJ2-1; D is ambiguous. The CDR3 spans 14 residues. Germline loops: CDR1 LNHNV, CDR2 YYDKDF (reference sequence). V lost 1 base to trimming and J lost 7 bases, with 11 bases between them. As DNA, the CDR3 is TGTGCCACCAGCAGAGCTTGGGAAGGGAATGAGCAGTTCTTC. Encoded protein: CATSRAWEGNEQFF.

The chain has TRBV7-2 and TRBJ1-6; 7 positions match TRBD1. V gave up 5 bases and J gave up 4 bases; unmatched junction bases: 5. This CDR3 region has 15 residues. The germline V gene encodes CDR1 SGHTA and CDR2 FQGNSA. CDR3 region: CASSPRDRYNSPLHF. In DNA, the CDR3 is TGTGCCAGCAGCCCTCGGGACAGATATAATTCACCCCTCCACTTT.

J is TRBJ1-5 and V is TRBV5-8; D not resolved. This CDR3 has 12 amino acids. The V gene lost 1 base and the J gene lost 3 bases, with 2 bases spanning the gap. CDR1 SGHTS and CDR2 YDEGEE come from the germline V gene. The CDR3 DNA is TGTGCCAGCAGCTTGTACAATCAGCCCCAGCATTTT. Protein sequence: CASSLYNQPQHF.

This chain uses TRBV19 with TRBJ2-4; TRBD1 is a possible D gene (6 bases). The CDR3 runs to 16 residues. V was cut by 5 bases and J by 0 bases, with 14 bases left in between. CDR1 LNHDA and CDR2 SQIVND come from the germline V gene (reference sequence). The CDR3 DNA reads as TGTGCCAGTAGTTCACAGGGTCTGATAGCCAAAAACATTCAGTACTTC. Its translation is CASSSQGLIAKNIQYF. Complete variable domain (other parts from reference TRBV19 and TRBJ2-4): DGGITQSPKYLFRKEGQNVTLSCEQNLNHDAMYWYRQDPGQGLRLIYYSQIVNDFQKGDIAEGYSVSREKKESFPLTVTSAQKNPTAFYLCASSSQGLIAKNIQYFGAGTRLSVL.

CDR3 sequence reads: CASSHGWIGETQYF. The CDR3 coding sequence is TGTGCCAGCTCACACGGATGGATAGGAGAGACCCAGTACTTC. This rearrangement joins TRBV18 to TRBJ2-5; D remains ambiguous. CDR1 is KGHSH and CDR2 is LQKENI in the germline V gene. Trimming took off 4 bases at V and 4 bases at J, with 13 bases between the two ends. The CDR3 has 14 residues.

The chain recombines TRBV7-2 with TRBJ2-1, with 10 nucleotides matching TRBD2. The germline V gene has CDR1 SGHTA and CDR2 FQGNSA. The CDR3 consists of 13 residues. V trimming: 1 base; J trimming: 15 bases; junction bases outside the gene matches: 6. The CDR3 here is CASSLGTSGGVFF. The CDR3 DNA reads as TGTGCCAGCAGCTTAGGTACGAGCGGGGGGGTGTTCTTC.

This clone turned up a few times. The chain links TRBV7-8 to TRBJ1-1; no definite D call. Trimming took 4 bases from V and 2 from J, leaving 11 bases between them. CDR1 and CDR2 from the germline V gene are SGHVS and FQNEAQ. This CDR3 is 14 amino acids long. CDR3 sequence (DNA): TGTGCCAGCAGCTCCCCCGTTGACAACACTGAAGCTTTCTTT. This translates into CASSSPVDNTEAFF.

The chain couples TRBV30 to TRBJ2-1; D possibly matches TRBD1 or TRBD2 (6 bases each). V was trimmed by 8 bases and J by 9 bases, leaving 17 bases between them. This CDR3 has 12 residues. In germline, CDR1 is GTSNPN, CDR2 SVGIG (reference sequence). The CDR3 sequence: CAASGTGAEQFF. DNA for the CDR3: TGTGCCGCAAGTGGAACGGGGGCTGAGCAGTTCTTC. Using reference TRBV30 and TRBJ2-1 for the parts outside the CDR3, the full variable domain is SQTIHQWPATLVQPVGSPLSLECTVEGTSNPNLYWYRQAAGRGLQLLFYSVGIGQISSEVPQNLSASRPQDRQFILSSKKLLLSDSGFYLCAASGTGAEQFFGPGTRLTVL.

The chain has TRBV7-3 and TRBJ2-3; 7 bases match TRBD2. This CDR3 comprises 16 residues. V was clipped by 5 bases and J by 0 bases; unmatched bases: 8. CDR1 SGHTA and CDR2 FQGTGA come from the germline V gene. CDR3 region: CASSPQAGVSTDTQYF. The CDR3 DNA reads as TGTGCCAGCAGCCCCCAGGCGGGGGTTAGCACAGATACGCAGTATTTT.

The rearrangement links TRBV6-5 to TRBJ1-1; 10 positions match TRBD1. The germline CDR1 and CDR2 sequences are MNHEY and SVGAGI. CDR3 length: 14 amino acids. V trimming: 10 bases; J trimming: 6 bases; junction bases outside the gene matches: 11. For the CDR3, the DNA is TGTGCCACCTATGAGGGACAGGGGCCAGCTGAAGCTTTCTTT. Its translation: CATYEGQGPAEAFF.

This clone was recorded a few times. V gene TRBV5-5 combines with J gene TRBJ1-6; D is perhaps TRBD1 (5 bases). The CDR3 length is 16 residues. Trimming left V 3 bases short and J 0 bases short, with 10 bases between. Germline V gene data show CDR1 as SGHKS and CDR2 as YYEKEE (reference sequence). The CDR3 nucleotides are TGTGCCAGCAGCTGGAACAGGAGCTCCTATAATTCACCCCTCCACTTT. It translates to CASSWNRSSYNSPLHF.

The V gene is TRBV7-8, the J gene TRBJ2-2; 10 bases map to TRBD2. After removal of 4 bases from V and 2 bases from J, the junction contained 10 bases not matched to a gene. The CDR3 has 18 amino acids. Germline V gene data show CDR1 as SGHVS and CDR2 as FQNEAQ. DNA of the CDR3: TGTGCCAGCAGCTACCTAGCGGGGGACCTCCTTAACACCGGGGAGCTGTTTTTT. Residues: CASSYLAGDLLNTGELFF.

V gene TRBV3-1 (or the pseudogene TRBV3-2) combines with J gene TRBJ1-5; tentative D call: TRBD1 (5 bases). The germline gives CDR1 LGHDT, CDR2 YNNKEL (reference sequence). V was pared by 4 bases and J by 1 base, with 11 bases between. The CDR3 has 15 residues. The CDR3 reads CASSPSGMSNQPQHF. CDR3 nucleotide sequence: TGTGCCAGCAGCCCCTCAGGGATGAGCAATCAGCCCCAGCATTTT.